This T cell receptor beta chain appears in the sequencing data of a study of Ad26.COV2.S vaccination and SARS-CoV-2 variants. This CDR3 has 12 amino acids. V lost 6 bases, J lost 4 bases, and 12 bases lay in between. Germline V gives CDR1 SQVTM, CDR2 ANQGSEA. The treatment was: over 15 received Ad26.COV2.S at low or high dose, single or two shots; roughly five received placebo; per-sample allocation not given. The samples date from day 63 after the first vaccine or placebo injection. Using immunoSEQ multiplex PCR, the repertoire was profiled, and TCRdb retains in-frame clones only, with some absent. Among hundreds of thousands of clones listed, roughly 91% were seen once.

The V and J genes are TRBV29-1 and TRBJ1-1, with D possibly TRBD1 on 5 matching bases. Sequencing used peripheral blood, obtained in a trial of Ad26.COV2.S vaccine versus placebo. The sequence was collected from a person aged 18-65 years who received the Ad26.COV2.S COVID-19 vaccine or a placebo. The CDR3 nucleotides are TGCAGCGTAACGACAGATCTCACTGAAGCTTTCTTT. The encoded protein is CSVTTDLTEAFF.